The present T cell receptor beta chain was sequenced within a study of spatial heterogeneity in lung cancer. Study-level results: How many expanded intratumoral alpha and beta TCRs were present tracked the tumor mutation count, which was a count of nonsynonymous mutations.

About this clonotype itself: Antigen unknown. This beta chain is off target for a library built for alpha chains, so its abundance means little.

The time point: sample taken at primary tumor resection. The donor population consisted of over 55 patients with untreated, early-stage non-small cell lung cancer. Germline CDR1 reads SGHDT; CDR2 reads YYEEEE. CDR3 length: 14 residues. The ends were cut back, 5 bases at V and 2 bases at J, with 11 bases in the middle. Unique molecular identifiers tagged every individual TCR cDNA molecule. TCRdb processed the 5' RACE reads anew with MiXCR; each CDR3 protein has one entry. This sample has 17,000 or so distinct CDR3 sequences, with 6.2% found just once. The sequence derives from a male donor with early-stage non-small cell lung cancer. The sequencing here drew on lung tumor tissue, taken at surgery. This chain uses TRBV5-6 with TRBJ2-1; D possibly corresponds to TRBD1 (6 bases). The CDR3 is CASSWGHPYNEQFF. DNA of the CDR3: TGTGCCAGCAGTTGGGGGCACCCCTACAATGAGCAGTTCTTC.